Following are 22 T cell receptor beta chains from one sample sequenced in a study of CD8+CD57+ T cells in acquired aplastic anemia. Template material for TCR beta VDJ and CDR3 profiling consisted of genomic DNA. MiXCR was run by TCRdb on the reads, yielding one entry per CDR3 protein. The sample shows 250,000 to 350,000 distinct CDR3 sequences, roughly half of them seen only once. The sample comprised sorted CD4+, CD8+, or CD8+CD57+ T cells (not recorded which) from PBMCs. Receptors originate from a human donor with severe aplastic anemia or a healthy control (not recorded which).

The chain links TRBV12-3 or TRBV12-4 to TRBJ2-7; 7 positions match TRBD1. The CDR3 is 16 residues long. With V trimmed by 5 bases and J by 7 bases, 17 bases remained unmatched. The CDR3 sequence: CASSPDRSLLISEQYF. The CDR3 region has the DNA TGTGCCAGCAGTCCGGACAGGAGCCTCCTAATTTCGGAGCAGTACTTC.

J is TRBJ1-2 and V is TRBV2, with a possible D match to TRBD1 (6 bases). V was pared by 3 bases and J by 7 bases, with 12 bases between. The CDR3 extends over 13 amino acids. CDR1 and CDR2 (germline): SNHLY, FYNNEI. The CDR3 DNA reads TGTGCCAGCAGTGATTGGGGGGGCGTTGGCTACACCTTC. Translated, it gives CASSDWGGVGYTF.

This clonotype has only a few counts. The chain employs TRBV20-1 and TRBJ2-7; D call uncertain. This CDR3 is 11 amino acids long. The germline V gene encodes CDR1 DFQATT and CDR2 SNEGSKA (reference sequence). V was cut by 3 bases and J by 4 bases, with 7 bases left in between. CDR3 sequence reads: CSASSGYEQYF. CDR3 DNA sequence: TGCAGTGCTAGTTCCGGGTACGAGCAGTACTTC.

This clonotype has just one count. V is TRBV11-2 and J is TRBJ1-1, with TRBD1 matching 7 bases. The germline gives CDR1 SGHAT, CDR2 FQNNGV. With 5 bases clipped from V and 4 bases from J, the junction kept 7 bases outside the gene matches. The CDR3 has 14 residues. CDR3 in amino acids: CASSPGAGGTEAFF. The CDR3 bases are TGTGCCAGCAGCCCAGGGGCAGGGGGCACTGAAGCTTTCTTT.

The rearrangement joins TRBV7-3 to TRBJ1-2; no firm D call. Per germline, CDR1 SGHTA and CDR2 FQGTGA. Trimming cost V 6 bases and J 6 bases, with 11 bases left between them. The CDR3 extends over 12 amino acids. For the CDR3, the DNA is TGTGCCAGCAGGGTGACTAAAGATGGCTACACCTTC. This gives the protein CASRVTKDGYTF. The full variable domain, rest sourced from reference TRBV7-3 and TRBJ1-2, is GAGVSQTPSNKVTEKGKYVELRCDPISGHTALYWYRQSLGQGPEFLIYFQGTGAADDSGLPNDRFFAVRPEGSVSTLKIQRTERGDSAVYLCASRVTKDGYTFGSGTRLTVV.

The V call is TRBV2, the J call TRBJ2-7; D not resolved. This CDR3 spans 13 amino acids. Germline V gene lookup returns CDR1 SNHLY and CDR2 FYNNEI. V was clipped by 8 bases and J by 4 bases, with 15 bases between them. The CDR3 DNA is TGTGCCAGCGGTCTTGGGCAGGCTTACGAGCAGTACTTC. The encoded protein is CASGLGQAYEQYF.

The chain links TRBV24-1 to TRBJ1-2; D unresolved. Trimming stripped 4 bases from V and 5 bases from J, with 16 bases between. This CDR3 is 15 amino acids long. Per the germline V gene, CDR1 is KGHDR and CDR2 is SFDVKD. The CDR3 nucleotides read TGTGCCACCAGTGACCCACAGAAGTTTGATTATGGCTACACCTTC. Translation: CATSDPQKFDYGYTF.

The chain uses TRBV20-1 and TRBJ1-5; D remains ambiguous. CDR1 and CDR2 (germline): DFQATT, SNEGSKA (reference sequence). The CDR3 has 14 amino acids. V shed 3 bases and J shed 0 bases, with 9 bases lying between them. Here the CDR3 reads CSASRLYSNQPQHF. In nucleotides, the CDR3 is TGCAGTGCTAGCAGGTTATATAGCAATCAGCCCCAGCATTTT.

This clonotype has a count of ten or more. The V call is TRBV3-1, the J call TRBJ2-7; TRBD1 aligns across 8 bases. CDR1 is LGHDT, CDR2 YNNKEL, per germline (reference sequence). J was trimmed by 6 bases and V by 4 bases; bases with no gene match: 5. The CDR3 sequence is 13 residues long. CDR3 coding DNA: TGTGCCAGCAGCCCTGGGACAGGTTCCGAGCAGTACTTC. Amino acids: CASSPGTGSEQYF.

In this sample, this clonotype turned up many times. The chain carries TRBV20-1 and TRBJ2-2; D unclear. Germline V CDR1 and CDR2: DFQATT, SNEGSKA (reference sequence). V was shortened by 1 base and J by 1 base, with 7 bases between the two germline ends. The CDR3 runs to 14 residues. Here the CDR3 reads CSARGSGNTGELFF. CDR3 in DNA: TGCAGTGCTAGAGGTTCAGGGAACACCGGGGAGCTGTTTTTT.

The chain combines TRBV12-3 or TRBV12-4 with TRBJ2-1; 8 bases are shared with TRBD2. The CDR3 has 14 amino acids. With 7 bases clipped from V and 7 bases from J, the junction kept 9 bases outside the gene matches. CDR3 amino acids: CASNLGLGGNEQFF. The CDR3 DNA reads TGTGCCAGCAACCTGGGACTAGGAGGGAATGAGCAGTTCTTC.

This clonotype was picked up many times. The chain has TRBV7-9 and TRBJ1-1, with TRBD1 identical over 9 bases. V lost 6 bases, J lost 7 bases, and 9 bases stayed unmatched. The CDR3 is made up of 14 amino acids. The germline gives CDR1 SEHNR, CDR2 FQNEAQ (reference sequence). CDR3 sequence: CASRPGQGPGEAFF. CDR3 DNA sequence: TGTGCCAGCAGGCCGGGACAGGGCCCCGGTGAAGCTTTCTTT. Drawing the rest from reference TRBV7-9 and TRBJ1-1, the complete variable domain is DTGVSQNPRHKITKRGQNVTFRCDPISEHNRLYWYRQTLGQGPEFLTYFQNEAQLEKSRLLSDRFSAERPKGSFSTLEIQRTEQGDSAMYLCASRPGQGPGEAFFGQGTRLTVV.

J is TRBJ1-2 and V is TRBV10-3; TRBD1 matches at 7 bases. V shed 2 bases, J shed 3 bases, and the junction held 6 bases outside the gene matches. The CDR3 extends over 15 amino acids. Germline CDR1 is ENHRY and CDR2 is SYGVKD. The CDR3 spells CAISELQGEDYGYTF. CDR3 coding DNA: TGTGCCATCAGTGAGCTGCAGGGGGAGGACTATGGCTACACCTTC.

The gene calls are TRBV20-1 and TRBJ2-5; a weak D match, TRBD1 (6 bases). V dropped 3 bases and J dropped 4 bases, with 12 bases sitting between them. Germline V gives CDR1 DFQATT, CDR2 SNEGSKA (reference sequence). The CDR3 length is 13 residues. Here the CDR3 DNA reads TGCAGTGCTAGGTTCCAGGGGATAGAGACCCAGTACTTC. Translating gives CSARFQGIETQYF.

Notes on this clonotype: At one end the junction does not follow the germline gene, possibly because of a read error. This chain uses TRBV9 with TRBJ2-3; TRBD2 is a possible D gene (6 bases). CDR1 and CDR2 from the germline V gene are SGDLS and YYNGEE. This CDR3 contains 16 residues. The CDR3 spells CASSPPGAAGTDTQYF. For the CDR3, the DNA is TGCGCCAGCAGCCCCCCCGGGGCCGCGGGGACAGATACGCAGTATTTT.

The V gene is TRBV7-9, the J gene TRBJ2-7; 12 positions match TRBD2. Germline V gene sequence: CDR1 SEHNR, CDR2 FQNEAQ (reference sequence). The CDR3 has 15 residues. V lost 5 bases and J lost 4; bases outside the gene matches: 6. CDR3 loop: CASSARTSGKYEQYF. In DNA, the CDR3 is TGTGCCAGCAGCGCCCGGACTAGCGGGAAATACGAGCAGTACTTC.

This sequence joins TRBV6-4 and TRBJ2-5; possible D gene TRBD2, 6 bases. The CDR3 length is 13 residues. Trimming took off 9 bases at V and 4 bases at J, with 15 bases between the two ends. CDR1 and CDR2 from the germline V gene are MRHNA and SNTAGT. CDR3 loop: CASSTSMRETQYF. CDR3 DNA sequence: TGTGCCAGTTCCACTAGCATGAGAGAGACCCAGTACTTC.

This clonotype was observed at least ten times. The chain combines TRBV7-2 with TRBJ2-7; D remains unclear. Trimming shortened V by 2 bases and J by 2 bases, and 7 bases separated the two germline ends. The CDR3 length is 13 residues. Germline CDR1 reads SGHTA; CDR2 reads FQGNSA. CDR3 sequence (DNA): TGTGCCAGCAGCTTACAAGCCCCCTACGAGCAGTACTTC. This translates into CASSLQAPYEQYF.

This rearrangement joins TRBV6-1 to TRBJ2-5; 10 positions match TRBD2. The CDR3 consists of 14 residues. Germline V gene sequence: CDR1 MNHNS, CDR2 SASEGT. J was trimmed by 12 bases and V by 6 bases; bases with no gene match: 13. CDR3 sequence (DNA): TGTGCCAGCAGCGTAGATGATAGCGGGGGGCCTAAGTACTTC. It specifies CASSVDDSGGPKYF.

This clonotype came up many times. V gene TRBV20-1 combines with J gene TRBJ1-2, with TRBD1 as a possible D gene (6 bases). This CDR3 has 14 residues. Germline values: CDR1 DFQATT, CDR2 SNEGSKA (reference sequence). V was clipped by 6 bases and J by 8 bases, with 22 bases between them. CDR3 bases: TGCAGTGCCACCCCAGGGACATCCTCGGGCGGCTACACCTTC. It specifies CSATPGTSSGGYTF.

The rearrangement joins TRBV2 to TRBJ2-1; 8 positions match TRBD2. Trimming cost V 6 bases and J 8 bases; bases outside gene matches: 6. Looked up from germline, CDR1 is SNHLY and CDR2 is FYNNEI. The CDR3 sequence is 13 residues long. CDR3 in amino acids: CASRATSGYEQFF. The CDR3 DNA follows: TGTGCCAGCAGAGCTACTAGCGGATATGAGCAGTTCTTC.

With regard to this clonotype: A read error may account for a junction end that differs from germline. The chain recombines TRBV24-1 with TRBJ2-3, with 7 bases lining up with TRBD2. CDR1 and CDR2 from the germline V gene are KGHDR and SFDVKD. The CDR3 runs to 14 residues. The CDR3 protein is CAPSDSSGTDTQYF. In nucleotides, the CDR3 is TGTGCCCCCAGTGATTCTAGCGGTACAGATACGCAGTATTTT.